The 4 T cell receptor beta chains presented below share a single source sample, sequenced in a study of CD8 T cells in Susac syndrome. Random hexamers primed reverse transcription of about 0.45 to 1 ug RNA. TCRdb re-called the immunoSEQ multiplex PCR reads through MiXCR, storing one row per CDR3 protein. The sample lists 170,000 or so distinct CDR3 sequences; 90% to 95% were seen once. Sequenced sample: CD4+ T cells from PBMCs. The origin of the receptors is a human donor with multiple sclerosis.

The genes are TRBV7-2 and TRBJ2-1; the D gene is possibly TRBD2 (5 bases). Germline values: CDR1 SGHTA, CDR2 FQGNSA. The CDR3 is 13 residues long. Between the trimmed V and J ends, which lost 5 bases and 7 bases, there was a span of 12 bases. Here the CDR3 DNA reads TGTGCCAGCAGCCCCCAGTCGGGAAATGAGCAGTTCTTC. Residues: CASSPQSGNEQFF. Filled out from reference TRBV7-2 and TRBJ2-1, the complete variable domain reads GAGVSQSPSNKVTEKGKDVELRCDPISGHTALYWYRQSLGQGLEFLIYFQGNSAPDKSGLPSDRFSAERTGGSVSTLTIQRTQQEDSAVYLCASSPQSGNEQFFGPGTRLTVL.

The genes are TRBV27 and TRBJ1-1; 7 nucleotides align to TRBD1. Germline loops: CDR1 MNHEY, CDR2 SMNVEV (reference sequence). V gave up 8 bases and J gave up 4 bases; unmatched junction bases: 7. The CDR3 is made up of 13 amino acids. The CDR3 bases are TGTGCCAGCGCCCGACAGGGACGCACTGAAGCTTTCTTT. Protein: CASARQGRTEAFF.

The V and J genes are TRBV7-9 and TRBJ2-1, with TRBD2 identical over 10 bases. CDR1 is SEHNR, CDR2 FQNEAQ, per germline (reference sequence). This CDR3 contains 17 residues. V lost 4 bases, J lost 2 bases, and 8 bases stayed unmatched. The CDR3 is CASSSLDSGGPYNEQFF. DNA of the CDR3: TGTGCCAGCAGCTCCCTCGATAGCGGGGGGCCCTACAATGAGCAGTTCTTC.

The chain uses TRBV2 and TRBJ2-1; possible D gene TRBD1, 6 bases. This CDR3 comprises 15 residues. CDR1 and CDR2 (germline): SNHLY, FYNNEI. The V and J ends lost 6 bases and 4 bases respectively, with 16 bases between them. CDR3 nucleotide sequence: TGTGCCAGCAGGAAAGGAGGACAGATGTACAATGAGCAGTTCTTC. It encodes CASRKGGQMYNEQFF.